Listed below are T cell receptor beta chains from one sample, sequenced in a study of graft-versus-host responses after intestinal transplantation. TCRdb keeps only in-frame clones here, not all; method: immunoSEQ multiplex PCR. This sample has around 71,000 clones, with just under 95% found just once. Sample: bone marrow, taken approximately 740 days after intestinal transplantation. These TCRs come from a human patient who received an intestinal transplant, so some T cells may come from the graft donor. The CDR3 runs from the conserved cysteine through the conserved F or W. A D gene is named only where the DNA matches it firmly. Not all rows give a size; the values are once, few, many and, for expanded clones, a class.

j_gene,v_gene,len,abundance,d_gene,CDR3aa,CDR3nt
TRBJ1-2,TRBV4-1,15,.,TRBD1,CASSLPDRGNYGYTF,TGCGCCAGCAGCCTACCGGACAGGGGGAACTATGGCTACACCTTC
TRBJ2-5,TRBV2,14,.,.,CASSGRGGAETQYF,TGTGCCAGCAGTGGCCGAGGCGGGGCCGAGACCCAGTACTTC
TRBJ2-3,TRBV10-3,13,.,TRBD2,CAILAGETDTQYF,TGTGCCATCCTAGCGGGAGAGACAGATACGCAGTATTTT
TRBJ2-1,TRBV11-2,14,.,.,CASSLKVLYNEQFF,TGTGCCAGCAGCTTAAAGGTACTATACAATGAGCAGTTCTTC
TRBJ1-5,TRBV19,17,.,TRBD1,CASSTERQGASNQPQHF,TGTGCCAGTAGTACAGAACGACAGGGGGCGAGCAATCAGCCCCAGCATTTT
TRBJ2-6,TRBV7-9,19,.,.,CASSLGDFRLSSGANVLTF,TGTGCCAGCAGCCTGGGGGACTTTCGTTTGTCTTCTGGGGCCAACGTCCTGACTTTC
TRBJ1-1,TRBV5-1,10,.,.,CASSLTEAFF,TGCGCCAGCAGCTTGACTGAAGCTTTCTTT
TRBJ1-5,TRBV6-5,15,.,.,CASSSPGRRNQPQHF,TGTGCCAGCAGCTCCCCGGGGCGTCGCAATCAGCCCCAGCATTTT
TRBJ1-4,TRBV20-1,11,.,.,CSAGRREKLFF,TGCAGTGCGGGCAGGAGGGAAAAACTGTTTTTT
TRBJ2-7,TRBV11-2,13,.,TRBD1,CASSSGTAYEQYF,TGTGCCAGCAGCTCCGGGACAGCCTACGAGCAGTACTTC
TRBJ2-7,TRBV9,17,.,.,CASSVGEGTPLGSEQYF,TGTGCCAGCAGCGTAGGGGAAGGGACCCCCCTTGGGAGCGAGCAGTACTTC
TRBJ2-3,TRBV7-2,17,.,.,CASSLAYFGELTDTQYF,TGTGCCAGCAGCTTAGCCTACTTCGGGGAGCTCACAGATACGCAGTATTTT
TRBJ2-3,TRBV5-4,16,.,.,CASSRLGGGRTDTQYF,TGTGCCAGCAGCCGACTGGGAGGGGGACGCACAGATACGCAGTATTTT
TRBJ1-3,TRBV7-6,14,.,.,CASSSGATGNTIYF,TGTGCCAGCAGCTCGGGGGCGACTGGAAACACCATATATTTT
TRBJ2-1,TRBV30,14,.,.,CAWTFGGDYNEQFF,TGTGCCTGGACGTTTGGCGGGGACTACAATGAGCAGTTCTTC
TRBJ2-7,TRBV6-5,15,.,.,CASSYGPGSSYEQYF,TGTGCCAGCAGTTACGGTCCCGGAAGCTCCTACGAGCAGTACTTC
TRBJ2-5,TRBV6-1,14,.,.,CASSVSGKQETQYF,TGTGCCAGCAGTGTTTCAGGGAAACAAGAGACCCAGTACTTC
TRBJ2-7,TRBV4-2,16,once,TRBD1,CASSQGRGGPNYEQYF,TGTGCCAGCAGCCAAGGTCGAGGGGGCCCGAACTACGAGCAGTACTTC
TRBJ2-5,TRBV11-3,16,.,.,CASSLDWGIRQETQYF,TGTGCCAGCAGCTTAGATTGGGGGATCAGGCAAGAGACCCAGTACTTC
TRBJ2-1,TRBV6-5,15,.,.,CASSYRGVLLNEQFF,TGTGCCAGCAGTTACAGGGGGGTCCTTCTCAATGAGCAGTTCTTC
TRBJ2-5,TRBV6-5,13,.,.,CASSYSGIQTQYF,TGTGCCAGCAGTTACTCAGGGATCCAGACCCAGTACTTC
TRBJ1-5,TRBV27,15,.,TRBD1,CASSAGTGGDQPQHF,TGTGCCAGCAGTGCGGGGACAGGGGGCGATCAGCCCCAGCATTTT
TRBJ2-3,TRBV4-2,13,.,TRBD2,CASSQDKGLGLYF,TGTGCCAGCAGCCAAGATAAAGGACTAGGACTGTATTTT
TRBJ1-6,TRBV18,15,once,TRBD1,CAGSSQGSKDSPLHF,TGTGCCGGCTCATCACAGGGGTCGAAGGATTCACCCCTCCACTTT
TRBJ2-7,TRBV27,15,.,TRBD2,CASSLAGLASNEQYF,TGTGCCAGCAGTTTGGCGGGACTAGCCAGCAACGAGCAGTACTTC
TRBJ2-3,TRBV15,12,.,.,CATSPEGDTQYF,TGTGCCACCAGCCCGGAAGGAGATACGCAGTATTTT
TRBJ1-2,TRBV6-5,13,.,.,CASLHPGGNGYTF,TGTGCCAGCCTTCATCCGGGGGGCAATGGCTACACCTTC
TRBJ1-2,TRBV10-2,16,.,TRBD1,CASSEREGQGLYGYTF,TGCGCCAGCAGTGAGCGGGAGGGACAGGGATTATATGGCTACACCTTC
TRBJ1-1,TRBV19,14,.,TRBD1,CASSLGQMNTEAFF,TGTGCCAGTAGTTTGGGACAGATGAACACTGAAGCTTTCTTT
TRBJ2-1,TRBV27,17,.,TRBD2,CASSTPRTSGRYNEQFF,TGTGCCAGCAGCACCCCCCGGACTAGCGGGAGGTACAATGAGCAGTTCTTC
TRBJ2-2,TRBV10-2,14,.,.,CASTTRDRSGELFF,TGCGCCAGCACAACTCGGGACCGCTCCGGGGAGCTGTTTTTT
TRBJ2-7,TRBV19,15,once,.,CASSLGTSSSYEQYF,TGTGCCAGTAGTTTGGGAACCTCAAGCTCCTACGAGCAGTACTTC
TRBJ2-5,TRBV6-1,13,.,.,CASEGGGVETQYF,TGTGCCAGCGAGGGGGGAGGGGTAGAGACCCAGTACTTC
TRBJ2-7,TRBV27,13,.,.,CASTLTTGREQYF,TGTGCCAGCACTTTAACCACGGGACGCGAGCAGTACTTC
TRBJ2-6,TRBV21-1,21,.,.,CASSKEVIGQVINSGANVLTF,TGTGCCAGCAGCAAAGAGGTTATAGGGCAGGTGATCAATTCTGGGGCCAACGTCCTGACTTTC
TRBJ2-1,TRBV7-3,16,.,.,CASSPIPGPSFNEQFF,TGTGCCAGCAGCCCCATACCGGGACCCTCTTTCAATGAGCAGTTCTTC
TRBJ2-7,TRBV5-5,11,once,.,CASSLEGEQYF,TGTGCCAGCAGCTTGGAAGGGGAGCAGTACTTC
TRBJ2-5,TRBV5-1,16,.,TRBD2,CAGSARLAGGAETQYF,TGCGCCGGCAGCGCACGACTAGCGGGAGGAGCAGAGACCCAGTACTTC
TRBJ2-7,TRBV4-1,15,.,.,CASSQSWASDYEQYF,TGCGCCAGCAGCCAAAGCTGGGCGAGTGACTACGAGCAGTACTTC
TRBJ1-6,TRBV27,14,.,TRBD1,CASSLDREDSPLHF,TGTGCCAGCAGTTTAGACAGGGAGGATTCACCCCTCCACTTT
TRBJ2-1,TRBV9,16,.,TRBD2,CASSVASGRGFNEQFF,TGTGCCAGCAGCGTAGCTAGCGGGAGAGGGTTCAATGAGCAGTTCTTC
TRBJ2-7,TRBV5-1,15,.,TRBD2,CASSFITSGTYEQYF,TGCGCCAGCAGCTTTATTACTAGCGGCACCTACGAGCAGTACTTC
TRBJ1-6,TRBV9,15,.,TRBD1,CASSALQGVDSPLHF,TGTGCCAGCAGCGCGCTACAGGGGGTTGATTCACCCCTCCACTTT
TRBJ2-7,TRBV4-1,15,once,.,CASSQVGQGRHEQYF,TGCGCCAGCAGCCAAGTTGGCCAGGGAAGGCACGAGCAGTACTTC
TRBJ2-7,TRBV27,15,.,TRBD1,CASSTPGQGIYEQYF,TGTGCCAGCAGTACACCGGGACAGGGTATCTACGAGCAGTACTTC
TRBJ2-5,TRBV2,10,.,.,CASARETQYF,TGTGCCAGCGCGAGAGAGACCCAGTACTTC
TRBJ2-7,TRBV14,15,.,.,CASSQGLPPFYEQYF,TGTGCCAGCAGCCAAGGGCTGCCTCCTTTCTACGAGCAGTACTTC
TRBJ1-1,TRBV2,15,.,.,CASSDPGIRNTEAFF,TGTGCCAGCAGCGACCCGGGCATAAGGAACACTGAAGCTTTCTTT
TRBJ2-3,TRBV7-3,21,.,TRBD2,CASSLRAPGLAGGPGADTQYF,TGTGCCAGCAGCTTAAGGGCTCCGGGACTAGCGGGGGGGCCCGGCGCAGATACGCAGTATTTT
TRBJ1-3,TRBV2,14,.,.,CASSEDRVGNTIYF,TGTGCCAGCAGTGAAGACAGGGTTGGAAACACCATATATTTT
TRBJ1-6,TRBV19,15,.,TRBD1,CATQGIDRGNSPLHF,TGTGCCACCCAGGGCATAGACAGGGGTAATTCACCCCTCCACTTT
TRBJ1-1,TRBV6-1,10,.,.,CASRDGEAFF,TGTGCCAGCAGAGACGGTGAAGCTTTCTTT
TRBJ1-6,TRBV30,13,.,.,CAWASGYNSPLHF,TGTGCCTGGGCGTCGGGATATAATTCACCCCTCCACTTT
TRBJ1-4,TRBV27,15,once,.,CASSLGQGRNEKLFF,TGTGCCAGCAGTCTGGGACAAGGTCGAAATGAAAAACTGTTTTTT
TRBJ2-1,TRBV18,14,once,TRBD2,CASSSIAGGDEQFF,TGTGCCAGCTCGTCAATAGCGGGAGGCGATGAGCAGTTCTTC
TRBJ2-1,TRBV7-2,17,.,TRBD2,CASSLGYRREKMNEQFF,TGTGCCAGCAGCTTAGGATACCGGCGGGAGAAGATGAATGAGCAGTTCTTC
TRBJ2-7,TRBV12-5,15,.,.,CASGLGGYGSYEQYF,TGTGCTAGTGGTTTGGGAGGGTACGGCTCCTACGAGCAGTACTTC
TRBJ2-7,TRBV19,14,.,.,CASSIGPDSYEQYF,TGTGCCAGTAGTATAGGTCCAGACAGCTACGAGCAGTACTTC